This T cell receptor (beta chain) was sequenced for a study of blood T cell repertoires in COVID-19. Trimming removed 1 base from V and 5 bases from J, with 14 bases in between. The length of the CDR3 is 15 residues. CDR1 is MNHNS and CDR2 is SASEGT in the germline V gene. This clone was recorded a few times. Measured with immunoSEQ multiplex PCR; TCRdb has only the in-frame clones, and not every one. The table lists 70,000 to 75,000 clones, roughly 80% of them singletons. V is TRBV6-1 and J is TRBJ1-1; TRBD1 is a possible D gene (5 bases). This clonotype was obtained from a woman of 80 years or more with active or convalescent COVID-19. The source material was peripheral blood. As DNA, the CDR3 is TGTGCCAGCAGTGAAGTAAGGCCAGGGAATACTGAAGCTTTCTTT. As protein: CASSEVRPGNTEAFF.